One and the same sample provided the 24 T cell receptor beta chains below, sequenced in a study of T cells in Graves' hyperthyroidism and ophthalmopathy. What was amplified from RNA transcripts were TCR beta CDR3 regions. In the first-round RT-PCR of the TCR CDR3, the HTBI primer set was used. TCRdb re-analysed the multiplex PCR reads in MiXCR, keeping a single row per CDR3 protein. Here the sample spans 330,000 or so distinct CDR3 sequences, approximately 18% being singletons. Source material: blood. The receptors originated from a man aged 50-60 years with Graves' ophthalmopathy.

There are many counts of this clonotype. The chain combines TRBV11-2 with TRBJ1-1, with 9 bases fitting TRBD1. V lost 3 bases to trimming and J lost 1 base; unmatched junction nucleotides: 3. The CDR3 loop spans 15 amino acids. Per the germline V gene, CDR1 is SGHAT and CDR2 is FQNNGV. Here the CDR3 reads CASSFRTGANTEAFF. CDR3 nucleotides: TGTGCCAGCAGCTTCCGGACAGGGGCGAACACTGAAGCTTTCTTT. The whole variable domain, filled in from reference TRBV11-2 and TRBJ1-1, reads EAGVAQSPRYKIIEKRQSVAFWCNPISGHATLYWYQQILGQGPKLLIQFQNNGVVDDSQLPKDRFSAERLKGVDSTLKIQPAKLEDSAVYLCASSFRTGANTEAFFGQGTRLTVV.

This clonotype was seen more than once but under ten times. The rearrangement uses TRBV7-9 and TRBJ1-2; D remains ambiguous. The CDR3 spans 17 residues. The germline V gene has CDR1 SEHNR and CDR2 FQNEAQ (reference sequence). Trimming pared 1 base from V and 6 bases from J, leaving 21 bases between. The CDR3 nucleotides are TGTGCCAGCAGCTTAGTGGCGACGGACGATTTGGGCGATGGCTACACCTTC. Its protein product is CASSLVATDDLGDGYTF.

This clonotype was observed many times. The chain's CDR3 is CAISDTSPLYNEQFF. The DNA for the CDR3 is TGTGCCATCAGTGACACTAGCCCCCTTTACAATGAGCAGTTCTTC. This chain links TRBV10-3 with TRBJ2-1; TRBD2 might be the D (6 bases). V dropped 3 bases and J dropped 4 bases, with 13 bases sitting between them. From germline, CDR1 is ENHRY and CDR2 SYGVKD. The CDR3 is 15 amino acids.

This clonotype was recorded many times. The chain has TRBV3-1 and TRBJ2-7; no definite D call. V lost 2 bases and J lost 4, with 9 bases in between. Germline V gene sequence: CDR1 LGHDT, CDR2 YNNKEL (reference sequence). The CDR3 sequence is 13 residues long. CDR3 coding DNA: TGTGCCAGCAGCCAAAACCCTTTTTACGAGCAGTACTTC. This encodes CASSQNPFYEQYF.

The chain couples TRBV2 to TRBJ1-4; D call uncertain. Germline lookup yields CDR1 SNHLY and CDR2 FYNNEI. This CDR3 is built from 14 residues. With 2 bases removed from V and 8 bases from J, the gap between germline ends came to 12 bases. CDR3 protein: CASSERGSMEKLFF. The CDR3 DNA follows: TGTGCCAGCAGTGAAAGAGGATCGATGGAAAAACTGTTTTTT.

This clonotype turned up a few times. J is TRBJ2-3 and V is TRBV28; TRBD2 aligns across 15 bases. The CDR3 consists of 18 residues. Germline lookup yields CDR1 MDHEN and CDR2 SYDVKM. Trimming cost V 5 bases and J 3 bases; bases outside gene matches: 9. Here the CDR3 reads CASSGGLAGGWLTDTQYF. The CDR3 DNA reads TGTGCCAGCAGTGGGGGACTAGCGGGAGGATGGCTAACAGATACGCAGTATTTT.

This clonotype showed up just once. Possible read error: a much larger clone is one base away. V is TRBV3-1 and J is TRBJ2-7; D gene unclear. Looked up from germline, CDR1 is LGHDT and CDR2 is YNNKEL (reference sequence). The CDR3 is 12 amino acids. CDR3 DNA sequence: TGTGCCAGCAGCCAAGCCGGCCACGAGCAGCACTTC. The encoded protein is CASSQAGHEQHF.

This clonotype has at least ten counts. The V gene is TRBV2, the J gene TRBJ2-7, with D possibly being TRBD1 (5 bases). Germline values: CDR1 SNHLY, CDR2 FYNNEI. This CDR3 is built from 12 residues. V lost 4 bases and J lost 3, with 7 bases in between. CDR3 coding DNA: TGTGCCAGCAGTGCCCAGGGCTACGAGCAGTACTTC. It yields the protein CASSAQGYEQYF.

Ten or more counts support this clonotype. This rearrangement joins TRBV12-3 or TRBV12-4 to TRBJ1-5; D is unclear. Trimming cost V 2 bases and J 0 bases, with 14 bases left between them. The CDR3 is 17 residues long. CDR3 sequence: CASSLRSSLNSNQPQHF. In nucleotides, the CDR3 is TGTGCCAGCAGTTTAAGGAGTTCACTAAATAGCAATCAGCCCCAGCATTTT.

In this sample, this clonotype turned up many times. The chain uses TRBV5-1 and TRBJ2-7; TRBD2 might be the D (5 bases). The CDR3 length is 14 residues. Germline CDR1 SGHRS, CDR2 YFSETQ. Trimming removed 5 bases at V and 6 bases at J, with 18 bases between. DNA for the CDR3: TGCGCCAGCAGTTCAGGAGGCACACCCCGCGAGCAGTACTTC. Residues: CASSSGGTPREQYF.

For this clonotype: A much larger clone lies one base from this, so it may be a read error. CDR3 nucleotides: TGTGCCAGCAGCCAGGGGGGGACTAATGAAAAACTGTTTTTT. Its translation is CASSQGGTNEKLFF. This sequence joins TRBV7-6 and TRBJ1-4; 7 positions match TRBD1. J lost 2 bases, V lost 5 bases, and 2 bases had no gene match. The CDR3 length is 14 residues. Germline V gene data show CDR1 as SGHVS and CDR2 as FNYEAQ.

This clonotype was counted many times. V gene TRBV24-1 combines with J gene TRBJ2-1; 7 positions agree with TRBD2. Germline V gives CDR1 KGHDR, CDR2 SFDVKD. V lost 6 bases to trimming and J lost 7 bases; unmatched junction nucleotides: 11. The CDR3 extends over 15 amino acids. The CDR3 region has the DNA TGTGCCACCAGTCTCTGGGGGAGGGCGGGTAATGAGCAGTTCTTC. Its translation: CATSLWGRAGNEQFF.

This clonotype was counted only a few times. The V and J genes are TRBV7-8 and TRBJ2-1; 14 bases are shared with TRBD2. This CDR3 has 15 residues. The V segment lost 5 bases and the J segment 6 bases; nucleotides outside the gene matches: 3. Germline assignment: CDR1 SGHVS and CDR2 FQNEAQ. The CDR3 here is CASSTGTSGGNEQFF. In DNA, the CDR3 is TGTGCCAGCAGCACGGGGACTAGCGGGGGCAATGAGCAGTTCTTC.

The sample holds many counts of this clonotype. The J gene is TRBJ2-1, the V gene TRBV18, with D perhaps matching TRBD1 or TRBD2 (5 bases each). Trimming removed 2 bases at V and 6 bases at J, with 5 bases between. Germline CDR1 KGHSH, CDR2 LQKENI. The CDR3 has 12 residues. CDR3 sequence (DNA): TGTGCCAGCTCACCAGGGGGCAATGAGCAGTTCTTC. This sequence encodes CASSPGGNEQFF.

The rearrangement links TRBV29-1 to TRBJ1-2, with a possible D match to TRBD1 (5 bases). Trimming shortened V by 0 bases and J by 4 bases, and 12 bases separated the two germline ends. The CDR3 is made up of 14 amino acids. CDR1 and CDR2 (germline): SQVTM, ANQGSEA. The CDR3 DNA reads TGCAGCGTTGAAGATCTGAGACAGAGCTATGGCTACACCTTC. This translates into CSVEDLRQSYGYTF. The variable domain in full, with the rest retrieved from reference TRBV29-1 and TRBJ1-2, is SAVISQKPSRDICQRGTSLTIQCQVDSQVTMMFWYRQQPGQSLTLIATANQGSEATYESGFVIDKFPISRPNLTFSTLTVSNMSPEDSSIYLCSVEDLRQSYGYTFGSGTRLTVV.

The V and J genes are TRBV28 and TRBJ2-3; 7 bases map to TRBD1. Losses at the gene ends were 8 bases for V and 2 bases for J; bases not matched to a gene: 7. The CDR3 is made up of 14 amino acids. Germline assignment: CDR1 MDHEN and CDR2 SYDVKM. CDR3 bases: TGTGCCAGCCAGAGACAGGGCCCCACAGATACGCAGTATTTT. It is translated as CASQRQGPTDTQYF.

The chain joins TRBV12-3 or TRBV12-4 to TRBJ2-7; D is unresolved. V lost 3 bases to trimming and J lost 3 bases, with 21 bases between them. The CDR3 runs 17 residues. The CDR3 DNA reads TGTGCCAGCAGTTTTCGCGTACAAGGTTATAAAATCTACGAGCAGTACTTC. It specifies CASSFRVQGYKIYEQYF.

The rearrangement links TRBV15 to TRBJ1-1; D call uncertain. CDR1 is LNHNV and CDR2 is YYDKDF in the germline V gene (reference sequence). V lost 0 bases and J lost 3, with 11 bases in between. CDR3 length: 15 amino acids. Here the CDR3 DNA reads TGTGCCACCAGCAGAGAAGCTGGCGGGGACACTGAAGCTTTCTTT. Translation: CATSREAGGDTEAFF. Together with reference TRBV15 and TRBJ1-1, the CDR3 gives the full variable domain: DAMVIQNPRYQVTQFGKPVTLSCSQTLNHNVMYWYQQKSSQAPKLLFHYYDKDFNNEADTPDNFQSRRPNTSFCFLDIRSPGLGDTAMYLCATSREAGGDTEAFFGQGTRLTVV.

The chain is built from TRBV6-1 and TRBJ2-7; TRBD1 or TRBD2 may be the D gene (5 bases each). The CDR3 sequence is 14 residues long. Per germline, CDR1 MNHNS and CDR2 SASEGT. Trimming left V 6 bases short and J 0 bases short, with 12 bases between. CDR3 sequence: CASSNVGTSYEQYF. CDR3 DNA: TGTGCCAGCAGCAACGTGGGGACCTCCTACGAGCAGTACTTC.

J is TRBJ2-2 and V is TRBV12-3 or TRBV12-4; unclear D gene. This CDR3 comprises 10 residues. Trimming cost V 6 bases and J 15 bases, with 11 bases left between them. The CDR3 region is CASRDQWVFF. As DNA, the CDR3 is TGTGCCAGCAGAGATCAATGGGTGTTTTTT.

V gene TRBV20-1 combines with J gene TRBJ1-2; TRBD1 agrees at 7 bases. Germline V gene lookup returns CDR1 DFQATT and CDR2 SNEGSKA (reference sequence). The CDR3 has 13 amino acids. Trimming cost V 0 bases and J 11 bases; bases outside gene matches: 9. The CDR3 is CSARDETGAPYTF. CDR3 sequence (DNA): TGCAGTGCTAGAGATGAAACAGGGGCCCCATACACCTTC.

The rearrangement uses TRBV10-2 and TRBJ1-2, with D tentatively TRBD1 (5 bases). The V gene lost 7 bases and the J gene lost 4 bases, with 13 bases spanning the gap. The CDR3 has 13 amino acids. CDR1 is WSHSY and CDR2 is SAAADI in the germline V gene. The CDR3 protein is CASTPRGAYGYTF. The DNA for the CDR3 is TGCGCCAGCACCCCGCGAGGGGCCTATGGCTACACCTTC.

The V gene is TRBV20-1, the J gene TRBJ2-3; 10 positions agree with TRBD2. Germline CDR1 is DFQATT and CDR2 is SNEGSKA (reference sequence). J was trimmed by 1 base and V by 1 base; bases with no gene match: 8. This CDR3 is built from 17 residues. In DNA, the CDR3 is TGCAGTGCTAGAGGAGGGACTAGCGATTGGCGCACAGATACGCAGTATTTT. Translated: CSARGGTSDWRTDTQYF.

The chain carries TRBV28 and TRBJ1-5; D is possibly TRBD1 (6 bases). Germline V CDR1 and CDR2: MDHEN, SYDVKM. V dropped 4 bases and J dropped 5 bases, with 18 bases sitting between them. The CDR3 is 16 residues long. The CDR3 bases are TGTGCCAGCAGTTCCTTAGGGGGGGGGCCGGATCAGCCCCAGCATTTT. Residues: CASSSLGGGPDQPQHF. The full variable domain, with the rest looked up from reference TRBV28 and TRBJ1-5, is DVKVTQSSRYLVKRTGEKVFLECVQDMDHENMFWYRQDPGLGLRLIYFSYDVKMKEKGDIPEGYSVSREKKERFSLILESASTNQTSMYLCASSSLGGGPDQPQHFGDGTRLSIL.